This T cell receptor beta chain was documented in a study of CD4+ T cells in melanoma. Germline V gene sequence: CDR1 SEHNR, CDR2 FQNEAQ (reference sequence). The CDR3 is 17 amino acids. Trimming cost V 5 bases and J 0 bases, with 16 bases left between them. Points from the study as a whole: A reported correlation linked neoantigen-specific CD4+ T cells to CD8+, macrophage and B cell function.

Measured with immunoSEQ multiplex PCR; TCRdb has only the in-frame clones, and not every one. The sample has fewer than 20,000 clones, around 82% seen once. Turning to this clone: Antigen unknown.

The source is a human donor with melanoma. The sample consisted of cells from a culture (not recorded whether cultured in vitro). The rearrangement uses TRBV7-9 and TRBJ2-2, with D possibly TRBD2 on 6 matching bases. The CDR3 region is CASSRPYGGANTGELFF. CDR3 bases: TGTGCCAGCAGCCGTCCCTACGGCGGGGCGAACACCGGGGAGCTGTTTTTT.